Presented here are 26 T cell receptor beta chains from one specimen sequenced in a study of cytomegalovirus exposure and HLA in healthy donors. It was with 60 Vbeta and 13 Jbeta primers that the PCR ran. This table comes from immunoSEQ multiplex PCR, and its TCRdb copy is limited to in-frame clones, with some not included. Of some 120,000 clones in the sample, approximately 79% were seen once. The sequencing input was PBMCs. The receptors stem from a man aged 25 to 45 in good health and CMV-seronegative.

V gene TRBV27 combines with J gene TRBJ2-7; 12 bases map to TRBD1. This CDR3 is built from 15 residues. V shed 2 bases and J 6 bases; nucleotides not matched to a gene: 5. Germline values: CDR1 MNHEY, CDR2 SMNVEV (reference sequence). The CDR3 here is CASSLGTGGSGEQYF. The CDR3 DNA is TGTGCCAGCAGTTTAGGGACAGGGGGCTCGGGCGAGCAGTACTTC.

The CDR3 coding sequence is TGTGCCAGCAGCACTGGGACAGGGACCACGCAGTATTTT. Protein: CASSTGTGTTQYF. The J gene is TRBJ2-3, the V gene TRBV5-6; the match to TRBD1 covers 9 bases. V dropped 4 bases and J dropped 9; count of bases not matched to a gene: 6. The CDR3 has 13 amino acids. From germline, CDR1 is SGHDT and CDR2 YYEEEE.

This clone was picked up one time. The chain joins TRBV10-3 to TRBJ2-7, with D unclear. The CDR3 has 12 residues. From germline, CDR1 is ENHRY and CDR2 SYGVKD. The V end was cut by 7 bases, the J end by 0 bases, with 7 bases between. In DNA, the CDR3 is TGTGCCATCAAGCAGGACTCCTACGAGCAGTACTTC. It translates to CAIKQDSYEQYF.

The CDR3 coding sequence is TGTGCCAGCAGCTCTTGGACTAACTTCACCGGGGAGCTGTTTTTT. Its translation is CASSSWTNFTGELFF. The gene calls are TRBV7-9 and TRBJ2-2; possible D gene TRBD2, 6 bases. The CDR3 is 15 amino acids. CDR1 SEHNR and CDR2 FQNEAQ come from the germline V gene (reference sequence). Trimming cost V 4 bases and J 4 bases, with 13 bases left between them.

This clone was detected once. In DNA, the CDR3 is TGTGCCACCAGCAGTGGAGGAGGGAACTATGGCTACACCTTC. Its translation is CATSSGGGNYGYTF. The genes are TRBV15 and TRBJ1-2; D is ambiguous. Between the trimmed V and J ends, which lost 3 bases and 2 bases, there was a span of 10 bases. In germline, CDR1 is LNHNV, CDR2 YYDKDF (reference sequence). The CDR3 runs to 14 residues. The full variable domain, completed using reference TRBV15 and TRBJ1-2, is DAMVIQNPRYQVTQFGKPVTLSCSQTLNHNVMYWYQQKSSQAPKLLFHYYDKDFNNEADTPDNFQSRRPNTSFCFLDIRSPGLGDTAMYLCATSSGGGNYGYTFGSGTRLTVV.

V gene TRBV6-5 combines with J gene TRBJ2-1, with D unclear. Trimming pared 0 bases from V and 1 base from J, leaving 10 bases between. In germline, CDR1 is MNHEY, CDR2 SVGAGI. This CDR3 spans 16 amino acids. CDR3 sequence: CASSYSSGESYNEQFF. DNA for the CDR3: TGTGCCAGCAGTTACTCGAGTGGAGAATCCTACAATGAGCAGTTCTTC.

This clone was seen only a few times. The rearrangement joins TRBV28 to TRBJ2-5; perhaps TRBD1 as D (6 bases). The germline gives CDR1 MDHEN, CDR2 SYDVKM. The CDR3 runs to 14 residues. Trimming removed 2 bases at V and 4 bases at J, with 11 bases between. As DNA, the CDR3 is TGTGCCAGCAGTTTAAGGCAGGGGTCAGAGACCCAGTACTTC. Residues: CASSLRQGSETQYF. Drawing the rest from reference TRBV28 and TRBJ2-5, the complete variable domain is DVKVTQSSRYLVKRTGEKVFLECVQDMDHENMFWYRQDPGLGLRLIYFSYDVKMKEKGDIPEGYSVSREKKERFSLILESASTNQTSMYLCASSLRQGSETQYFGPGTRLLVL.

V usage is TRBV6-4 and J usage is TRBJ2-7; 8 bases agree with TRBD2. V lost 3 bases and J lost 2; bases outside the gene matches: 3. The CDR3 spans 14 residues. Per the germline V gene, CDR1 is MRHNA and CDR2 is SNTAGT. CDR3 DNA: TGTGCCAGCAGTGATTTCGGGGGGGCCTACGAGCAGTACTTC. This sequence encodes CASSDFGGAYEQYF.

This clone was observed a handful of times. The CDR3 region has the DNA TGTGCCAGCAGCCCCTTGTTCGAGGGCGGGGATACGCAGTATTTT. Protein product: CASSPLFEGGDTQYF. The chain is built from TRBV9 and TRBJ2-3; the D gene is possibly TRBD2 (5 bases). The ends were cut back, 4 bases at V and 6 bases at J, with 18 bases in the middle. Germline CDR1 is SGDLS and CDR2 is YYNGEE. This CDR3 has 15 amino acids. Based on the CDR3 plus reference TRBV9 and TRBJ2-3, the full variable domain is DSGVTQTPKHLITATGQRVTLRCSPRSGDLSVYWYQQSLDQGLQFLIQYYNGEERAKGNILERFSAQQFPDLHSELNLSSLELGDSALYFCASSPLFEGGDTQYFGPGTRLTVL.

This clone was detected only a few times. This chain's CDR3 is CASSLEIENTEAFF. The CDR3 DNA reads as TGTGCCAGCAGCTTAGAGATAGAGAACACTGAAGCTTTCTTT. The chain is built from TRBV7-9 and TRBJ1-1; D uncertain. Trimming stripped 1 base from V and 1 base from J, with 7 bases between. Germline-derived CDR1 and CDR2 are SEHNR and FQNEAQ (reference sequence). CDR3 length equals 14 residues.

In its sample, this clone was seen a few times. The CDR3: CASSVVPGDYEQYF. The DNA of the CDR3 is TGTGCCAGCAGCGTAGTACCAGGGGACTACGAGCAGTACTTC. J is TRBJ2-7 and V is TRBV9; a weak D match, TRBD1 (6 bases). The CDR3 runs to 14 residues. V lost 0 bases and J lost 3, with 10 bases in between. Germline values: CDR1 SGDLS, CDR2 YYNGEE. The full variable domain, with the rest looked up from reference TRBV9 and TRBJ2-7, is DSGVTQTPKHLITATGQRVTLRCSPRSGDLSVYWYQQSLDQGLQFLIQYYNGEERAKGNILERFSAQQFPDLHSELNLSSLELGDSALYFCASSVVPGDYEQYFGPGTRLTVT.

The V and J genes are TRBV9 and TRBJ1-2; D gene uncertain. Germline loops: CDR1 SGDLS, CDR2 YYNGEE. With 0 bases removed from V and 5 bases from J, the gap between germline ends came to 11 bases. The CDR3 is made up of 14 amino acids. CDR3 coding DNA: TGTGCCAGCAGCGTAGAGGCACTAGGGTATGGCTACACCTTC. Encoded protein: CASSVEALGYGYTF.

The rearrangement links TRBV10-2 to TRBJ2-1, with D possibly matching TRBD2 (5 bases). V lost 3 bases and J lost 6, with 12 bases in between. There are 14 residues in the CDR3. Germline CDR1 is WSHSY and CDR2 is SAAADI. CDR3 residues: CASSEFRAGNEQFF. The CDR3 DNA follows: TGCGCCAGCAGTGAATTTAGGGCGGGCAATGAGCAGTTCTTC.

The CDR3: CASSLLGGGLDTQYF. The CDR3 coding sequence is TGCGCCAGCAGCCTACTCGGGGGGGGGCTTGATACGCAGTATTTT. This rearrangement joins TRBV4-1 to TRBJ2-3, with TRBD2 identical over 8 bases. Germline values: CDR1 MGHRA, CDR2 YSYEKL. J was trimmed by 6 bases and V by 4 bases; bases with no gene match: 9. This CDR3 is 15 amino acids long.

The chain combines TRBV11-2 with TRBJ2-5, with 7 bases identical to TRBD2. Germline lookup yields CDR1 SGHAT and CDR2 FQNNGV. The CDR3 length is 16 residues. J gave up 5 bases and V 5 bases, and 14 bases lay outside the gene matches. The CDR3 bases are TGTGCCAGCAGCCCACGGGAGGTCAATCTTCGGGAGACCCAGTACTTC. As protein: CASSPREVNLRETQYF.

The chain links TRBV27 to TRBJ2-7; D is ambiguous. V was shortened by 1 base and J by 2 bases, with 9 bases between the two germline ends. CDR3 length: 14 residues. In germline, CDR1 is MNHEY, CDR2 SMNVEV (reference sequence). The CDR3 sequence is CASSLFGQAYEQYF. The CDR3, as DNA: TGTGCCAGCAGTTTATTTGGCCAGGCCTACGAGCAGTACTTC.

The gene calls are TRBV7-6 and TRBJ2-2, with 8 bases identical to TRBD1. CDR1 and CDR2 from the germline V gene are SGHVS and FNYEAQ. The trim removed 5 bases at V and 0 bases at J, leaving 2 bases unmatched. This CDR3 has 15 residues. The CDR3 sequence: CASSLQGANTGELFF. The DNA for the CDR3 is TGTGCCAGCAGCCTACAGGGGGCGAACACCGGGGAGCTGTTTTTT. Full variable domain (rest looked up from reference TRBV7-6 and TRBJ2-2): GAGVSQSPRYKVTKRGQDVALRCDPISGHVSLYWYRQALGQGPEFLTYFNYEAQQDKSGLPNDRFSAERPEGSISTLTIQRTEQRDSAMYRCASSLQGANTGELFFGEGSRLTVL.

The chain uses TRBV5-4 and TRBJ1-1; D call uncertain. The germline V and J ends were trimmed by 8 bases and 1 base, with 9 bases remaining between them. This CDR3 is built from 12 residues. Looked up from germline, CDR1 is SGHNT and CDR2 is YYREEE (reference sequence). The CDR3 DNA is TGTGCCAGTCTGGGCCCGAACACTGAAGCTTTCTTT. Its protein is CASLGPNTEAFF. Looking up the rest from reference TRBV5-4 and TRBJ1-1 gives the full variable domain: ETGVTQSPTHLIKTRGQQVTLRCSSQSGHNTVSWYQQALGQGPQFIFQYYREEENGRGNFPPRFSGLQFPNYSSELNVNALELDDSALYLCASLGPNTEAFFGQGTRLTVV.

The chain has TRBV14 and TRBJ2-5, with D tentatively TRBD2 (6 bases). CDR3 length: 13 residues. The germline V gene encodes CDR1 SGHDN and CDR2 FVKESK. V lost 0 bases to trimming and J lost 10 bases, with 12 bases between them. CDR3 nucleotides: TGTGCCAGCAGCCAAGATCAGGGCGGGAACCAGTACTTC. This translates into CASSQDQGGNQYF.

This CDR3 reads CASSEPYAGAGTGELFF. CDR3 sequence (DNA): TGCGCCAGCAGTGAACCCTACGCGGGGGCAGGAACCGGGGAGCTGTTTTTT. The chain is built from TRBV10-1 and TRBJ2-2, with D tentatively TRBD2 (7 bases). Germline CDR1 reads WNHNN; CDR2 reads SYGVQD (reference sequence). Between the trimmed V and J ends, which lost 3 bases and 5 bases, there was a span of 19 bases. This CDR3 spans 17 amino acids.

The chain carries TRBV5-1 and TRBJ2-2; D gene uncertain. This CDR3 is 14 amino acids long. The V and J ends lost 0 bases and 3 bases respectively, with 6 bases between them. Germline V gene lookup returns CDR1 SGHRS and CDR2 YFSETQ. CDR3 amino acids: CASSLARYTGELFF. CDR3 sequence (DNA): TGCGCCAGCAGCTTGGCGAGATACACCGGGGAGCTGTTTTTT. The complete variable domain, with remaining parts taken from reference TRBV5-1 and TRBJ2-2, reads KAGVTQTPRYLIKTRGQQVTLSCSPISGHRSVSWYQQTPGQGLQFLFEYFSETQRNKGNFPGRFSGRQFSNSRSEMNVSTLELGDSALYLCASSLARYTGELFFGEGSRLTVL.

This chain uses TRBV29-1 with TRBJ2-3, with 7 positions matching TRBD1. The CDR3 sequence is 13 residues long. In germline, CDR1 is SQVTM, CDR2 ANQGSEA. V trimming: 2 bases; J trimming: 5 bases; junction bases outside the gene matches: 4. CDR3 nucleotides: TGCAGCGTTGAAAAGGGGGCTCGAGATACGCAGTATTTT. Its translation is CSVEKGARDTQYF.

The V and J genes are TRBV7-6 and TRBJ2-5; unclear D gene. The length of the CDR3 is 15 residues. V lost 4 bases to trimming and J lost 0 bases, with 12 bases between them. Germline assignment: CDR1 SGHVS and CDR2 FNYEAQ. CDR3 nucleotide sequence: TGTGCCAGCAGCTCCTCCGTACGGGACCAAGAGACCCAGTACTTC. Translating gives CASSSSVRDQETQYF.

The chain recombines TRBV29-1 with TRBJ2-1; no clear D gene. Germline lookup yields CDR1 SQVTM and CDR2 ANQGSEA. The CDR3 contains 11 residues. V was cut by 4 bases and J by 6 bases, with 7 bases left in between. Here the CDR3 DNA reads TGCAGCGTTGGCCTAGTCAATGAGCAGTTCTTC. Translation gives CSVGLVNEQFF.

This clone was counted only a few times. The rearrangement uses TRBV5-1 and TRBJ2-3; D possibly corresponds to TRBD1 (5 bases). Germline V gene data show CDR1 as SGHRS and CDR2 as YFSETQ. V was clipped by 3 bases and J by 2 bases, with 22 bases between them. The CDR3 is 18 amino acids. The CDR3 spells CASSSRTLQGYNTDTQYF. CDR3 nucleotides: TGCGCCAGCAGCTCCCGAACCCTCCAGGGCTATAACACAGATACGCAGTATTTT.

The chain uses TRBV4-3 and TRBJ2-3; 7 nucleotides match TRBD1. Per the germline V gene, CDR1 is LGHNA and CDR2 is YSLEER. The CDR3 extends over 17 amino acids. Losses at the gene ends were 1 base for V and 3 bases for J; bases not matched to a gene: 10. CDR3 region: CASSQGHQTGSTDTQYF. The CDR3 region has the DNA TGCGCCAGCAGCCAAGGACATCAGACAGGGTCGACAGATACGCAGTATTTT.